The 9 T cell receptor beta chains below all came from one sample that was sequenced in a study of somatic mutations in cytotoxic T cells in rheumatoid arthritis. Clones were read by immunoSEQ multiplex PCR, and TCRdb kept only the in-frame ones, dropping some. This sample has 8,500 to 11,000 clones, with 81% found just once. The sequenced material came from CD8+ T cells sorted from blood. These receptors came from a woman between 50 and 59 years old in good health.

V is TRBV27 and J is TRBJ2-3; 8 bases are shared with TRBD1. Germline loops: CDR1 MNHEY, CDR2 SMNVEV (reference sequence). J was trimmed by 3 bases and V by 0 bases; bases with no gene match: 5. The CDR3 extends over 16 amino acids. CDR3 protein: CASSLSTGVFTDTQYF. The CDR3 DNA reads as TGTGCCAGCAGTTTATCGACAGGGGTTTTTACAGATACGCAGTATTTT.

In this sample, this clone turned up a few times. The chain has TRBV20-1 and TRBJ1-1, with D unclear. Germline V CDR1 and CDR2: DFQATT, SNEGSKA (reference sequence). The V and J ends lost 5 bases and 8 bases respectively, with 9 bases between them. The CDR3 contains 10 residues. The CDR3 loop reads CSASDGEAFF. The CDR3 DNA sequence: TGCAGTGCTTCCGACGGGGAAGCTTTCTTT.

V is TRBV30 and J is TRBJ2-7; perhaps TRBD2 as D (6 bases). The V gene lost 0 bases and the J gene lost 2 bases, with 14 bases spanning the gap. This CDR3 is built from 15 residues. Germline CDR1 reads GTSNPN; CDR2 reads SVGIG (reference sequence). The CDR3 sequence is CAWSVSRDWTYEQYF. In DNA form, the CDR3 reads TGTGCCTGGAGTGTATCCCGGGACTGGACCTACGAGCAGTACTTC. The full variable domain, in which reference TRBV30 and TRBJ2-7 provide the parts outside the CDR3, is SQTIHQWPATLVQPVGSPLSLECTVEGTSNPNLYWYRQAAGRGLQLLFYSVGIGQISSEVPQNLSASRPQDRQFILSSKKLLLSDSGFYLCAWSVSRDWTYEQYFGPGTRLTVT.

The J gene is TRBJ2-4, the V gene TRBV7-9; 7 bases map to TRBD1. Germline CDR1 and CDR2: SEHNR and FQNEAQ (reference sequence). The V segment lost 5 bases and the J segment 6 bases; nucleotides outside the gene matches: 13. The CDR3 is 16 residues long. The CDR3 spells CASSPVTGQLPNIQYF. Here the CDR3 DNA reads TGTGCCAGCAGCCCAGTCACGGGACAGTTACCAAACATTCAGTACTTC.

This CDR3 reads CASSRGLITDTQYF. CDR3 DNA: TGTGCCAGCAGCCGGGGACTTATCACAGATACGCAGTATTTT. The V gene is TRBV4-2, the J gene TRBJ2-3, with D maybe TRBD2 (6 bases). Germline CDR1 and CDR2: LGHNA and YNFKEQ. The V end lost 4 bases, the J end lost 2 bases, and 10 bases lay between the germline ends. The CDR3 runs to 14 residues.

The chain is built from TRBV6-1 and TRBJ2-7, with 7 positions matching TRBD1. CDR3 length: 15 amino acids. The V gene end was trimmed by 2 bases and the J gene end by 0 bases; junction bases not matched to a gene: 4. CDR1 is MNHNS, CDR2 SASEGT, per germline. The CDR3 loop is CASSERQGDSYEQYF. The CDR3 region has the DNA TGTGCCAGCAGTGAAAGGCAGGGGGACTCCTACGAGCAGTACTTC.

The sample holds one count of this clone. The CDR3 DNA follows: TGTGCCAGCAGTGGCGGGGGAGCCGGGGAGCTGTTTTTT. It is translated as CASSGGGAGELFF. The chain joins TRBV6-4 to TRBJ2-2; 7 nucleotides agree with TRBD2. J lost 6 bases, V lost 4 bases, and 2 bases had no gene match. This CDR3 region has 13 residues. Germline V gene lookup returns CDR1 MRHNA and CDR2 SNTAGT.

CDR3 residues: CASSGQGDTDTQYF. DNA of the CDR3: TGTGCCAGCAGTGGCCAGGGGGACACAGATACGCAGTATTTT. The chain carries TRBV6-1 and TRBJ2-3, with 7 bases fitting TRBD1. V shed 4 bases and J 2 bases; nucleotides not matched to a gene: 3. Germline loops: CDR1 MNHNS, CDR2 SASEGT. The CDR3 runs 14 residues.

The rearrangement uses TRBV12-5 and TRBJ2-1, with 10 bases fitting TRBD2. CDR3 size: 16 residues. Germline CDR1 reads LGHNT; CDR2 reads FRNRAP. V lost 4 bases and J lost 4; bases outside the gene matches: 7. CDR3 DNA sequence: TGTGCTAGTGGTTCCACCGGGACTAGCGCTTACAATGAGCAGTTCTTC. It encodes CASGSTGTSAYNEQFF.